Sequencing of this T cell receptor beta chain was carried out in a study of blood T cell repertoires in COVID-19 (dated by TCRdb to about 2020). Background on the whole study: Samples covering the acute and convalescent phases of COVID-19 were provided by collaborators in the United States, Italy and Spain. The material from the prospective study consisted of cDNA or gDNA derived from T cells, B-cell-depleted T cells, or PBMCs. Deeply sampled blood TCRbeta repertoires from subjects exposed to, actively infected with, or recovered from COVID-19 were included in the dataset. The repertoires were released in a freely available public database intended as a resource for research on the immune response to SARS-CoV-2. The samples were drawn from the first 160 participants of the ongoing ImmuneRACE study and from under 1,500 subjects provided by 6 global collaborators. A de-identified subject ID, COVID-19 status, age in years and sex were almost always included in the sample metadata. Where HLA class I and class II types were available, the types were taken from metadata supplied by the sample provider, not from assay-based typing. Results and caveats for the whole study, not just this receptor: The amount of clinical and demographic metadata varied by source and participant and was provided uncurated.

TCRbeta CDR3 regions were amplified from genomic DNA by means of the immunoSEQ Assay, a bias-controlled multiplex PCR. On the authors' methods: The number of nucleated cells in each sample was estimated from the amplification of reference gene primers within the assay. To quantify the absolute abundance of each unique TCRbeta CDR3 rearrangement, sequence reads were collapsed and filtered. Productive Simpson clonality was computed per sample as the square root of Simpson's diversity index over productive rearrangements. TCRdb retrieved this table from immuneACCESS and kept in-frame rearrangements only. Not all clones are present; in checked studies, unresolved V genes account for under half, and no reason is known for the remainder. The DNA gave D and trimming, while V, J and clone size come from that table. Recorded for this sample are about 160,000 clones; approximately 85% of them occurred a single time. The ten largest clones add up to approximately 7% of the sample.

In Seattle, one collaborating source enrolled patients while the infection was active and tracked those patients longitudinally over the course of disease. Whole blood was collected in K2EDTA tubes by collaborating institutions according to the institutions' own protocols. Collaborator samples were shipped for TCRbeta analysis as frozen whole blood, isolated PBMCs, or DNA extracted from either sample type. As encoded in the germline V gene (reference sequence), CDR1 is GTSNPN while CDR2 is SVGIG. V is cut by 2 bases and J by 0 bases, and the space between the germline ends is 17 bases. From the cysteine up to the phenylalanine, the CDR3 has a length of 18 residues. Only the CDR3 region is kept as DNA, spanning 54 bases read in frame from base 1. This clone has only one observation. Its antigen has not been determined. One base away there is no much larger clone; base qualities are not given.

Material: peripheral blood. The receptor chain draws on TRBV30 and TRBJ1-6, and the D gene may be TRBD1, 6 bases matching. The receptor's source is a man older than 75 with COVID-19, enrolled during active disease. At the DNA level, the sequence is TGTGCCTGGAGTCCGGGACAAGGGCTGAGCTCCTATAATTCACCCCTCCACTTT. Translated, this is CAWSPGQGLSSYNSPLHF.